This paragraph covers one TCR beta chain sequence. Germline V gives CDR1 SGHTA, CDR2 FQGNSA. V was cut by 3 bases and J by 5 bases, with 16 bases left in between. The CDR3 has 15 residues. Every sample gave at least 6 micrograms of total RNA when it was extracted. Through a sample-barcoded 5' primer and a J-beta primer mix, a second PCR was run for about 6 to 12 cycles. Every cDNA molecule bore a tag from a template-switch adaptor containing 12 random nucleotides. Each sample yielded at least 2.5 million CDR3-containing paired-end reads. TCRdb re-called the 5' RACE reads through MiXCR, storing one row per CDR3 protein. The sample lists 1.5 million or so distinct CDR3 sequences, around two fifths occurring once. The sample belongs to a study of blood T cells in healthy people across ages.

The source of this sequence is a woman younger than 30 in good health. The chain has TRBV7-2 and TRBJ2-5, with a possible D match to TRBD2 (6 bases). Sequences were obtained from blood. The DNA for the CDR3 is TGTGCCAGCAGCTTTTTAACGGGGGTTTTGGAGACCCAGTACTTC. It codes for CASSFLTGVLETQYF.